The sequence of this T cell receptor (beta chain) was determined in a study of metastatic and nonmetastatic thyroid tumors. Using MiXCR, TCRdb re-called clones from the PCR reads. The profile shows approximately 13,000 clones, 24% of them singletons. Until they underwent thyroid surgery, no patient had received any treatment. Germline V gene sequence: CDR1 SGHVS, CDR2 FQNEAQ. The length of the CDR3 is 14 residues. Trimming pared 5 bases from V and 0 bases from J, leaving 11 bases between. The chain employs TRBV7-8 and TRBJ2-7; no clear D. The sequence was collected from a male donor with papillary thyroid cancer or a benign thyroid nodule (not recorded which). Some clones in this sample may be carry-over from other donors' samples. The sample comprised blood. CDR3 protein: CASSPWANSYEQYF. The CDR3 bases are TGTGCCAGCAGCCCTTGGGCGAACTCCTACGAGCAGTACTTC.